This entry lists 3 T cell receptor beta chains sequenced from one sample in a study of T cells after yellow fever vaccination. TCRdb re-derived calls from the 5' RACE reads in MiXCR, one entry per CDR3 protein. The table includes about 330,000 distinct CDR3 sequences, around 7% detected once. The material was PBMCs, obtained around 45 days after the first yellow fever vaccination. These receptors all stem from a man aged 18 to 30 who received the YFV17D yellow fever vaccine.

In this sample, this clonotype turned up a few times. This chain links TRBV6-1 with TRBJ1-4; possibly TRBD1 for D (5 bases). Trimming left V 1 base short and J 7 bases short, with 10 bases between. The CDR3 length is 14 residues. The V gene's germline CDR1 is MNHNS and CDR2 SASEGT. The CDR3 DNA reads TGTGCCAGCAGTGAAGGAGGGCAGGGTGAAAAACTGTTTTTT. Its translation is CASSEGGQGEKLFF.

V and J are TRBV10-3 and TRBJ1-6; D not resolved. Germline values: CDR1 ENHRY, CDR2 SYGVKD. The CDR3 loop spans 12 amino acids. Between the trimmed V and J ends, which lost 6 bases and 7 bases, there was a span of 7 bases. CDR3 DNA: TGTGCCATCAGACAGAGCAATTCACCCCTCCACTTT. Translated: CAIRQSNSPLHF.

This clonotype has a handful of counts. This rearrangement joins TRBV20-1 to TRBJ1-6; D perhaps matches TRBD1 (6 bases). The CDR3 totals 15 residues. V was shortened by 3 bases and J by 7 bases, with 16 bases between the two germline ends. In germline, CDR1 is DFQATT, CDR2 SNEGSKA (reference sequence). The DNA of the CDR3 is TGCAGTGCTAGGCGCGGGGGCTTGGAGAATTCACCCCTCCACTTT. Its translation is CSARRGGLENSPLHF.